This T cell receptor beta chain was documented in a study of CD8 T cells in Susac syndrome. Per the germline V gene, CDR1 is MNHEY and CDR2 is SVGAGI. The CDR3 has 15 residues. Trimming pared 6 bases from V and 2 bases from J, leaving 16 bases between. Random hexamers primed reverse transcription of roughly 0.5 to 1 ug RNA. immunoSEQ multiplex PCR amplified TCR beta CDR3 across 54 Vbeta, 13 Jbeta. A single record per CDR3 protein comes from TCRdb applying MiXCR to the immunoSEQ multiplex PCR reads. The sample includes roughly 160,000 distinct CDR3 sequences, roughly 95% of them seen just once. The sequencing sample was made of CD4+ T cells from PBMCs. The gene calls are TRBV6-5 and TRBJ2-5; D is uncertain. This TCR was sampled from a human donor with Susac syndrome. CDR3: CASRPGDFPQETQYF. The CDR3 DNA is TGTGCCAGCAGACCGGGCGACTTTCCACAAGAGACCCAGTACTTC.